These 15 T cell receptor beta chains came from one sample sequenced in a study of glioma-infiltrating T cells. Amplification of TCR alpha and beta CDR3 regions from RNA used iRepertoire nested multiplex PCR. TCRdb re-called the multiplex PCR reads through MiXCR, storing one row per CDR3 protein. Among about 410,000 distinct CDR3 sequences listed, approximately 42% were seen once. Sequencing was performed on glioma tissue, nonneoplastic brain tissue, or PBMCs (not recorded which). The receptors were gathered from a human donor with low-grade glioma or glioblastoma, undergoing nonglioma brain surgery, or in good health (not recorded which).

This chain connects TRBV5-1 to TRBJ1-2; tentatively, D is TRBD1 (5 bases). The germline gives CDR1 SGHRS, CDR2 YFSETQ. Trimming took off 0 bases at V and 7 bases at J, with 13 bases between the two ends. CDR3 length: 14 amino acids. This CDR3 is CASSLGQHVGGYTF. The DNA of the CDR3 is TGCGCCAGCAGCTTGGGACAGCACGTAGGTGGCTACACCTTC. The variable domain in full, with the rest retrieved from reference TRBV5-1 and TRBJ1-2, is KAGVTQTPRYLIKTRGQQVTLSCSPISGHRSVSWYQQTPGQGLQFLFEYFSETQRNKGNFPGRFSGRQFSNSRSEMNVSTLELGDSALYLCASSLGQHVGGYTFGSGTRLTVV.

This clonotype has ten or more counts. V and J are TRBV6-1 and TRBJ1-2, with D maybe TRBD1 (5 bases). V was trimmed by 7 bases and J by 4 bases, leaving 16 bases between them. Germline lookup yields CDR1 MNHNS and CDR2 SASEGT. CDR3 length: 14 residues. CDR3 sequence: CASTDPAGRYGYTF. In nucleotides, the CDR3 is TGTGCCAGCACCGACCCGGCAGGGCGCTATGGCTACACCTTC.

The chain recombines TRBV7-3 with TRBJ2-5; maybe TRBD1 (6 bases). This CDR3 spans 13 amino acids. V lost 6 bases and J 1 base, leaving 9 bases between the germline ends. Germline V gene sequence: CDR1 SGHTA, CDR2 FQGTGA. CDR3 DNA sequence: TGTGCCAGCAGACGACAGGTCCAAGAGACCCAGTACTTC. This translates into CASRRQVQETQYF.

The chain couples TRBV7-6 to TRBJ2-7; possibly TRBD1 for D (7 bases). Per germline, CDR1 SGHVS and CDR2 FNYEAQ. V shed 5 bases and J shed 3 bases, with 17 bases lying between them. CDR3 length equals 15 residues. For the CDR3, the DNA is TGTGCCAGCAGCGCCCGGACAGGAGGGAACTACGAGCAGTACTTC. Its protein product is CASSARTGGNYEQYF.

This clonotype came up a few times. The V gene is TRBV7-2, the J gene TRBJ2-7; TRBD1 might be the D (6 bases). Trimming stripped 5 bases from V and 0 bases from J, with 14 bases between. This CDR3 comprises 15 residues. Germline CDR1 and CDR2: SGHTA and FQGNSA. CDR3 residues: CASSLGQFPSYEQYF. The CDR3, as DNA: TGTGCCAGCAGCCTCGGACAGTTTCCCTCCTACGAGCAGTACTTC.

This rearrangement joins TRBV2 to TRBJ2-5, with a possible D match to TRBD2 (5 bases). Trimming left V 5 bases short and J 13 bases short, with 14 bases between. CDR3 length equals 11 residues. Germline-derived CDR1 and CDR2 are SNHLY and FYNNEI. This chain's CDR3 is CASSKSGTLYF. In DNA form, the CDR3 reads TGTGCCAGCAGTAAGAGCGGCACCTTGTACTTC.

The chain uses TRBV28 and TRBJ2-1; 11 bases are a match to TRBD2. The trim removed 11 bases at V and 4 bases at J, leaving 22 bases unmatched. The CDR3 sequence is 19 residues long. Germline V gene sequence: CDR1 MDHEN, CDR2 SYDVKM. CDR3 region: CAASNRRLAGSLKYNEQFF. As DNA, the CDR3 is TGTGCCGCCAGCAATAGGAGACTAGCGGGATCCCTCAAATACAATGAGCAGTTCTTC.

About this clonotype: A much bigger clone sits one base away, suggesting this may be a read error. The rearrangement uses TRBV6-1 and TRBJ2-1, with D possibly matching TRBD1 (6 bases). This CDR3 has 13 amino acids. Germline assignment: CDR1 MNHNS and CDR2 SASEGT. The ends were cut back, 5 bases at V and 4 bases at J, with 9 bases in the middle. Here the CDR3 reads CASSPTGYNEQFF. The CDR3 DNA sequence: TGTGCCAGCAGTCCCACAGGGTACAATGAGCAGTTCTTC.

A remark on this clonotype: A much larger clone lies one base from this, so it may be a read error. The CDR3 DNA sequence: TGTGCCGGCAGTTTTTCGGGGGGCTCCTACGAGCAGTACTTC. Protein: CAGSFSGGSYEQYF. The rearrangement joins TRBV27 to TRBJ2-7; 7 bases agree with TRBD2. This CDR3 comprises 14 residues. Germline CDR1 is MNHEY and CDR2 is SMNVEV (reference sequence).

This clonotype has only a few counts. V is TRBV28 and J is TRBJ2-5; unclear D gene. Trimming removed 8 bases from V and 5 bases from J, with 15 bases in between. Germline V gene lookup returns CDR1 MDHEN and CDR2 SYDVKM. The CDR3 extends over 13 amino acids. CDR3 sequence: CASLRSYLETQYF. The CDR3 region has the DNA TGTGCCAGCTTGAGGAGCTACCTTGAGACCCAGTACTTC. The full variable domain, in which reference TRBV28 and TRBJ2-5 provide the parts outside the CDR3, is DVKVTQSSRYLVKRTGEKVFLECVQDMDHENMFWYRQDPGLGLRLIYFSYDVKMKEKGDIPEGYSVSREKKERFSLILESASTNQTSMYLCASLRSYLETQYFGPGTRLLVL.

The chain employs TRBV6-1 and TRBJ2-7; 8 bases agree with TRBD2. J was trimmed by 2 bases and V by 7 bases; bases with no gene match: 7. This CDR3 is built from 14 residues. Germline values: CDR1 MNHNS, CDR2 SASEGT. The chain's CDR3 is CASMGSSGAYEQYF. The CDR3 DNA follows: TGTGCCAGCATGGGGAGTAGCGGGGCCTACGAGCAGTACTTC.

Points on this clonotype: Compared with germline, one end of the junction differs, possibly owing to a read error. V gene TRBV2 combines with J gene TRBJ2-7, with 11 bases that match TRBD1. Per germline, CDR1 SNHLY and CDR2 FYNNEI. The CDR3 runs 12 residues. In DNA, the CDR3 is TGTGCCACTCGGACAGGGGGCTTCGAGCAGTGCTTC. Its translation is CATRTGGFEQCF. Full variable domain (outside the CDR3, taken from reference TRBV2 and TRBJ2-7): EPEVTQTPSHQVTQMGQEVILRCVPISNHLYFYWYRQILGQKVEFLVSFYNNEISEKSEIFDDQFSVERPDGSNFTLKIRSTKLEDSAMYFCATRTGGFEQCFGPGTRLTVT.

Details on this clonotype: The germline gene is not matched at one end of the junction; a read error may be the cause. The chain links TRBV4-2 to TRBJ1-1, with D perhaps matching TRBD1 (5 bases). CDR3 length: 15 amino acids. The germline gives CDR1 LGHNA, CDR2 YNFKEQ. The CDR3 DNA reads as TGTGCCAGCGGCCAGGGTGGACAATTGAACACTGAAGCTTTCTTT. The encoded protein is CASGQGGQLNTEAFF.

The CDR3 is CASSFHWSSYNEQFF. The CDR3 DNA reads TGTGCCAGCAGCTTCCACTGGAGCTCCTACAATGAGCAGTTCTTC. The rearrangement links TRBV7-2 to TRBJ2-1; D gene ambiguous. The V gene's germline CDR1 is SGHTA and CDR2 FQGNSA. The CDR3 is 15 amino acids. V was trimmed by 3 bases and J by 0 bases, leaving 9 bases between them. Full variable domain (missing parts from reference TRBV7-2 and TRBJ2-1): GAGVSQSPSNKVTEKGKDVELRCDPISGHTALYWYRQSLGQGLEFLIYFQGNSAPDKSGLPSDRFSAERTGGSVSTLTIQRTQQEDSAVYLCASSFHWSSYNEQFFGPGTRLTVL.

This chain connects TRBV28 to TRBJ2-7, with 7 nucleotides matching TRBD1. V trimming: 5 bases; J trimming: 2 bases; junction bases outside the gene matches: 12. Germline CDR1 reads MDHEN; CDR2 reads SYDVKM. The CDR3 runs 16 residues. The CDR3 protein is CASSPPDRVHPYEQYF. The CDR3 region has the DNA TGTGCCAGCAGTCCTCCAGACAGGGTGCATCCCTACGAGCAGTACTTC.